This record covers a single T cell receptor beta chain. Its cognate antigen is unknown. Sequencing templates came from extracted RNA that was reverse transcribed into cDNA. Assay: immunoSEQ multiplex PCR; the TCRdb copy retains only in-frame clones and omits some. Among 150,000 to 200,000 clones listed, over 55% were seen once. This CDR3 has 13 amino acids. Deletions cut 0 bases from V and 6 bases from J, with 6 bases between. CDR1 is SGHRS, CDR2 YFSETQ, per germline. Noted treatment: oral pan-JAK inhibitor, 5-10 mg twice daily. These data come from a study of CD8+ T cells in alopecia areata. Study summary: Tofacitinib was taken orally by treated patients, and the dose was 5 to 10 mg twice daily. After 6 to 18 months of tofacitinib, follow-up continued 6 months off drug.

Study findings and constraints: Higher clonality than in normal scalp was seen in lesional scalp, especially alopecia totalis/universalis. Significant decreases in scalp clonality and expanded CD8+ clones followed tofacitinib treatment.

The source is a human donor with alopecia areata. The chain combines TRBV5-1 with TRBJ2-2, with D perhaps TRBD1 (5 bases). The sequencing here drew on CD4+ T cells sorted from blood, taken at week 24, from a patient treated with tofacitinib. DNA of the CDR3: TGCGCCAGCAGCTTGGGACAGCCCGGGGAGCTGTTTTTT. Its translation is CASSLGQPGELFF.